This T cell receptor (beta chain) was recovered during a study of T-cell reconstitution after alpha-beta-depleted transplantation in children. Trimming stripped 4 bases from V and 7 bases from J, with 17 bases between. Germline V gene lookup returns CDR1 LGHNA and CDR2 YNFKEQ. This CDR3 region has 15 residues. Unique molecular identifiers were used to barcode this TCRbeta library. TCRdb reprocessed the PCR reads with MiXCR, giving one entry per CDR3 protein. The table shows 450,000 to 600,000 distinct CDR3 sequences, with 15% to 20% occurring only once. The sample was PBMCs from the stem cell graft donor, taken from the stem cell graft. This receptor was taken from a human donor who donated a stem cell graft to a child with acute lymphoblastic leukemia. The chain uses TRBV4-2 and TRBJ2-1, with D perhaps given as TRBD1 or TRBD2 (5 bases each). The CDR3 here is CASSPGPGTENEQFF. The DNA for the CDR3 is TGTGCCAGCAGCCCGGGGCCAGGGACGGAGAATGAGCAGTTCTTC.